This TCR beta chain was retrieved from a study of a mutant IDH1 vaccine in newly diagnosed glioma (dated by TCRdb to the early 2020s). Study-wide context: Of the roughly 34 treated patients, about 62% were male and approximately 40% were female, and a mean age of around 40 years was recorded. Prior to enrollment, standard therapy consisting of radiotherapy alone, temozolomide alone, or radiochemotherapy with temozolomide had been administered to patients, with the combination being received by most patients. Six visits were used for peripheral blood collection: V03 (baseline), V05, V07, V10, V12 and V13. Longitudinal TCRB deep sequencing was performed for about 25 treated patients wherever samples were available for exploratory analyses. Results and caveats for the whole study, not just this receptor: Immune responses induced by the vaccine were seen in roughly 92% of patients across multiple MHC alleles. Pseudoprogression seemed to be unrelated to changes in the top peripheral T cell clonotypes found by TCRB sequencing. Selection of PBMC samples for TCRB deep sequencing was based on availability. According to the authors, sample limitations meant that analyses of patient blood samples could not be reproduced.

In regard to this clone: What antigen it recognizes has not been identified. Per-base quality was not reported, and no clone a single base away is much larger than it.

CDR1 is given as SGHDT and CDR2 as YYEEEE, both from the germline V gene. Inclusive of the bounding cysteine and phenylalanine, the CDR3 is 15 residues long. The entry retains the CDR3 DNA only, 45 bases that are in frame from base 1. For this chain, trimming is 0 bases at the V end and 2 bases at the J end, and the number of junction bases without a gene match is 5. Reading the label with the study, this specimen's time point is: baseline, week 1 (first vaccination visit). The treatment or condition tag for this specimen amounts to: pre-vaccination baseline after standard-of-care therapy. Newly diagnosed WHO grade 3 or 4 IDH1-mutant astrocytomas showing loss of nuclear ATRX were present in the donors. The samples were drawn from NOA16, a multicentre, single-arm, open-label phase I trial in Germany that tested a mutant IDH1 peptide vaccine in humans for the first time. Visit V03 blood draws served as the baseline sample for immunogenicity testing. Genomic DNA for TCRB sequencing was isolated from EDTA blood with the DNeasy Blood and Tissue Kit.

Library construction relied on the immunoSEQ multiplex PCR assay. The hsTCRB Kit was used according to the manufacturer's protocol to amplify rearranged TCR beta chain sequences. An Illumina MiSeq was used to sequence the TCRB libraries. In the paper's pipeline: The proprietary platform of the kit vendor was used for demultiplexing, trimming and gene mapping. In TCRdb, the immuneACCESS table is reduced to in-frame sequences with V and J assigned. These tables do not hold every clone; where another copy was compared, an unresolved V gene accounts for under half, and the others remain unexplained. V and J calls and clone size are those listed in that table; D and trimming were worked out from the DNA. This sample has about 38,000 clones in its table, and about 78% of those were observed once. The biggest ten clones account for less than 9.5% of the sample.

This sample comprised PBMCs, obtained from a glioma patient treated with radiotherapy, temozolomide or both. The sequence links TRBV5-6 to TRBJ2-7; 7 bases in the junction line up with TRBD2. The clonotype was recovered from a man in his forties with glioma. Some clones in this sample may be carry-over from other donors' samples. Here the CDR3 is given as CASSLAGGYTYEQYF. The nucleotide sequence reads as follows: TGTGCCAGCAGCTTGGCGGGGGGTTATACCTACGAGCAGTACTTC.